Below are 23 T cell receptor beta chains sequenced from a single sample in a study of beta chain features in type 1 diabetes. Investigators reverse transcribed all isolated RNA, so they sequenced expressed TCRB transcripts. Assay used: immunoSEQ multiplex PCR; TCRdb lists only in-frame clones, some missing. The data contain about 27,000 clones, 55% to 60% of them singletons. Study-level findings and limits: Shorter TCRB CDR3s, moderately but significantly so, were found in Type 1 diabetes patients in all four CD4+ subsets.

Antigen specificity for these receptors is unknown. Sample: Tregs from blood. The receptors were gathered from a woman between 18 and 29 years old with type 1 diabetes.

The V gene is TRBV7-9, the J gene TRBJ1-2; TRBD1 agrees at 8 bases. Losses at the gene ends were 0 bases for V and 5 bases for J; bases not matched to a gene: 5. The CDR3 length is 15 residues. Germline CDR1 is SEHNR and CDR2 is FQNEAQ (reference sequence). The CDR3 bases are TGTGCCAGCAGCTTAGCCGGACAGGGAAGTTATGGCTACACCTTC. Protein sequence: CASSLAGQGSYGYTF.

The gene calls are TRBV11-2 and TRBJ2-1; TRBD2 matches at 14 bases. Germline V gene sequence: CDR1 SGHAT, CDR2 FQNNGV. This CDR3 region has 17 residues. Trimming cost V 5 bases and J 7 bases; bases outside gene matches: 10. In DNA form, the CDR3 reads TGTGCCAGCAGCCCCAAGGGACTAGCGGGAGTGCGAAATGAGCAGTTCTTC. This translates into CASSPKGLAGVRNEQFF.

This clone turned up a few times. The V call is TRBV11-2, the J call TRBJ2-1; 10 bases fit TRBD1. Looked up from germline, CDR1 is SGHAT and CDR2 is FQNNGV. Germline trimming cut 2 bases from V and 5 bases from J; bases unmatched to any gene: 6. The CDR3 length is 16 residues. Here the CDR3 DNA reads TGTGCCAGCAGCTTACCCGGACAGGGGGGACACAATGAGCAGTTCTTC. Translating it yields CASSLPGQGGHNEQFF.

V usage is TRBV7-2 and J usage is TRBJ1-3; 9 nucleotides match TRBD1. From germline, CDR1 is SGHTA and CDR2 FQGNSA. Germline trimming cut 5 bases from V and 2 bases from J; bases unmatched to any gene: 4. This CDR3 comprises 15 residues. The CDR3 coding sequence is TGTGCCAGCAGCCCATGGACAGGGGCTGGAAACACCATATATTTT. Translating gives CASSPWTGAGNTIYF.

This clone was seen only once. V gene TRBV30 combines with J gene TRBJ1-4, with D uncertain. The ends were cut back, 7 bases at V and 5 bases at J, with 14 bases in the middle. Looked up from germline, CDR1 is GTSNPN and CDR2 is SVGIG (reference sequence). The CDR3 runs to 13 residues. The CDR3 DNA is TGTGCCTCCGCGGGCCCTCAGAATGAAAAACTGTTTTTT. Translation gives CASAGPQNEKLFF.

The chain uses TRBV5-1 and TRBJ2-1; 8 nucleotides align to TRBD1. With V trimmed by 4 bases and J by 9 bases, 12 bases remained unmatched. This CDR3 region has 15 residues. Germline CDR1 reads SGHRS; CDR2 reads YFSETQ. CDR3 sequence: CASSGLTGDGGEQFF. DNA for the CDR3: TGCGCCAGCAGCGGATTGACAGGGGACGGCGGTGAGCAGTTCTTC.

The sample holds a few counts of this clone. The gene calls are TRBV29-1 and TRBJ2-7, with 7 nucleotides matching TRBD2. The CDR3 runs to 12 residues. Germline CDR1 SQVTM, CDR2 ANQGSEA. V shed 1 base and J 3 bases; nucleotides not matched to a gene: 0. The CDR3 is CSVEGTSYEQYF. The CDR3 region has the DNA TGCAGCGTTGAAGGGACTAGCTACGAGCAGTACTTC.

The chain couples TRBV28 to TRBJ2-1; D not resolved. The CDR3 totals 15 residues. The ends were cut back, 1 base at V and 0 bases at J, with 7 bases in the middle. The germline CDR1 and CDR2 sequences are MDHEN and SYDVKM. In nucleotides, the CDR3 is TGTGCCAGCAGTTTATTGAGGAGCTCCTACAATGAGCAGTTCTTC. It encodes CASSLLRSSYNEQFF.

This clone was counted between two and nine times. CDR3: CAWRRSGGNTGELFF. The DNA of the CDR3 is TGTGCCTGGCGTCGGTCCGGGGGGAACACCGGGGAGCTGTTTTTT. This chain joins TRBV30 and TRBJ2-2; tentatively, D is TRBD2 (6 bases). The germline V gene has CDR1 GTSNPN and CDR2 SVGIG (reference sequence). The CDR3 is made up of 15 amino acids. Trimming took off 5 bases at V and 1 base at J, with 14 bases between the two ends.

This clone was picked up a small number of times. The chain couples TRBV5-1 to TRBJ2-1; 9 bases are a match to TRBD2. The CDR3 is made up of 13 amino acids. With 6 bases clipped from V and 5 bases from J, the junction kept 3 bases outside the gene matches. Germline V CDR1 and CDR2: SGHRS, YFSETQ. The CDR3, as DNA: TGCGCCAGCAAGGCTAGCGGGAACAATGAGCAGTTCTTC. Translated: CASKASGNNEQFF.

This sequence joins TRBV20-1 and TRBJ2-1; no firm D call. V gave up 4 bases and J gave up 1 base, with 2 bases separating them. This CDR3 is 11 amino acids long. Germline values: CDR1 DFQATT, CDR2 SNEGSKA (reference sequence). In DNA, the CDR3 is TGCAGTGCTACTTCCTACAATGAGCAGTTCTTC. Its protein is CSATSYNEQFF.

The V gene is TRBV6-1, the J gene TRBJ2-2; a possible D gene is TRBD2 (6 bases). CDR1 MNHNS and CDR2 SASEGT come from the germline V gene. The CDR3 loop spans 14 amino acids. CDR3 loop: CASRDFLNTGELFF. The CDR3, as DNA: TGTGCTAGTAGGGACTTTCTGAACACCGGGGAGCTGTTTTTT.

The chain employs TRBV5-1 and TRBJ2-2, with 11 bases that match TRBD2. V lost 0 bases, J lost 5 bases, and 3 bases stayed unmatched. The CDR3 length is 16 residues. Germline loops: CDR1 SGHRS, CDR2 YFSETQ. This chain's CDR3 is CASSLGLAGRTGELFF. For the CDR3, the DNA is TGCGCCAGCAGCTTGGGACTAGCGGGAAGGACCGGGGAGCTGTTTTTT.

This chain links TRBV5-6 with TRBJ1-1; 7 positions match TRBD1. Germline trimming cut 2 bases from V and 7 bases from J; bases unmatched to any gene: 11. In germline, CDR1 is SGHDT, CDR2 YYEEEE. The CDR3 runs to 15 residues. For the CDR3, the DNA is TGTGCCAGCAGCTTTGACGTGACAGGGCTGGGTGAAGCTTTCTTT. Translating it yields CASSFDVTGLGEAFF.

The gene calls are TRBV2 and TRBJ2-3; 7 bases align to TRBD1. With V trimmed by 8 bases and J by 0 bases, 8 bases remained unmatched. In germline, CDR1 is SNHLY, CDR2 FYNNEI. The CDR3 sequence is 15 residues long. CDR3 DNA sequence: TGTGCCAGCGTAAGACAGGGCGCTAGCACAGATACGCAGTATTTT. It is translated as CASVRQGASTDTQYF.

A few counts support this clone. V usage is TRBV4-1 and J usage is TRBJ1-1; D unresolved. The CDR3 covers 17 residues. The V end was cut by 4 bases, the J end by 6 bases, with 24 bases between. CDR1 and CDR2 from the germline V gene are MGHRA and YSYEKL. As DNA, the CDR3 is TGCGCCAGCAGCCCCCCCCCGTTAGCTGGGAGGCGAGCTGAAGCTTTCTTT. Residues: CASSPPPLAGRRAEAFF.

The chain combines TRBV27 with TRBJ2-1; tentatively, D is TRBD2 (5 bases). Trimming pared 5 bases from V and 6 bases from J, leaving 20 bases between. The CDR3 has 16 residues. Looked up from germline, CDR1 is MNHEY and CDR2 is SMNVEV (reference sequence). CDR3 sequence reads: CASSLALSSDINEQFF. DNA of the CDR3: TGTGCCAGCAGTCTAGCACTTTCGAGCGACATCAATGAGCAGTTCTTC.

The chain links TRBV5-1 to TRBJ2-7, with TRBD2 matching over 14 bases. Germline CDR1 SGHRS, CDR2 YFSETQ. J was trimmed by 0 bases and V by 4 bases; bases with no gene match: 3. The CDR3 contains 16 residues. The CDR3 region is CASSRGLAGGSYEQYF. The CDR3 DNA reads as TGCGCCAGCAGCCGTGGACTAGCGGGAGGCTCCTACGAGCAGTACTTC.

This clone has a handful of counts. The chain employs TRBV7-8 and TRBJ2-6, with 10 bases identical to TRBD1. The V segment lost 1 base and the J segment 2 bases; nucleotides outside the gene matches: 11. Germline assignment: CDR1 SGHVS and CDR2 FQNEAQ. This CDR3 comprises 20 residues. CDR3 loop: CASSLGLWFGTGAGANVLTF. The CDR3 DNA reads TGTGCCAGCAGCTTAGGGCTTTGGTTTGGGACAGGGGCTGGGGCCAACGTCCTGACTTTC.

CDR3 in amino acids: CASSAVNEGSDEQFF. The DNA for the CDR3 is TGCGCCAGCAGTGCGGTCAATGAAGGGAGTGATGAGCAGTTCTTC. The chain uses TRBV10-1 and TRBJ2-1, with D perhaps matching TRBD2 (5 bases). Trimming took off 4 bases at V and 8 bases at J, with 18 bases between the two ends. The CDR3 runs to 15 residues. CDR1 and CDR2 from the germline V gene are WNHNN and SYGVQD (reference sequence).

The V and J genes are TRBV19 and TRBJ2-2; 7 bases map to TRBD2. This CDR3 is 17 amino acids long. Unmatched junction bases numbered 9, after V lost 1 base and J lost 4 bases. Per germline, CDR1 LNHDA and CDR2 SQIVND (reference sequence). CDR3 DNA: TGTGCCAGTAGTATAGGGGGACGAGCGGGATTCACCGGGGAGCTGTTTTTT. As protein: CASSIGGRAGFTGELFF.

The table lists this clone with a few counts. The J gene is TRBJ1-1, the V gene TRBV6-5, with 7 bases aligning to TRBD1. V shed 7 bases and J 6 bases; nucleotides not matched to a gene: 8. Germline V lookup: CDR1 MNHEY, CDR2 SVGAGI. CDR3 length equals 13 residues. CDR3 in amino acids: CASTQGQSPEAFF. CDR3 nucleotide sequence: TGTGCCAGCACCCAGGGACAGAGCCCTGAAGCTTTCTTT.

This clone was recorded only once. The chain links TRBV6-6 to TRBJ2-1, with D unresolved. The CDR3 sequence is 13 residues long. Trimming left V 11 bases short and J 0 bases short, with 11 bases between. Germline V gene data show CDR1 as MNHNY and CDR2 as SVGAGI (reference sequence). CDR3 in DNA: TGTGCCCGCGCAGCAGGCTCCTACAATGAGCAGTTCTTC. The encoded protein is CARAAGSYNEQFF.